Each of the 16 T cell receptor beta chains below was sequenced from the same sample in a study of T-cell reconstitution after alpha-beta-depleted transplantation in children. The TCRbeta library incorporated unique molecular identifiers. TCRdb redid the calling of the PCR reads with MiXCR, one entry per CDR3 protein. The data hold some 200,000 distinct CDR3 sequences, with about 6.6% observed a single time. The sample here was PBMCs, taken before TCRalphabeta/CD19-depleted stem cell transplant. Receptor source: a boy aged 2 to 10 with acute lymphoblastic leukemia, due to receive a stem cell transplant.

Ten or more counts support this clonotype. The CDR3 DNA reads TGTGCCATCAGTCGAGGCACTGGCTACGAGCAGTACTTC. Its protein is CAISRGTGYEQYF. This chain links TRBV10-3 with TRBJ2-7; D remains ambiguous. V lost 5 bases and J 3 bases, leaving 11 bases between the germline ends. The CDR3 loop spans 13 amino acids. Looked up from germline, CDR1 is ENHRY and CDR2 is SYGVKD.

A few counts support this clonotype. The V gene is TRBV3-1, the J gene TRBJ2-5, with D perhaps TRBD1 or TRBD2 (6 bases each). Germline CDR1 reads LGHDT; CDR2 reads YNNKEL (reference sequence). There are 16 residues in the CDR3. V was cut by 1 base and J by 4 bases, with 16 bases left in between. CDR3 nucleotides: TGTGCCAGCAGCCAAGTCCGGGGGCCGGAGGGAGAGACCCAGTACTTC. This sequence encodes CASSQVRGPEGETQYF.

This clonotype has a count of ten or more. The J gene is TRBJ2-3, the V gene TRBV7-9; 12 bases are a match to TRBD1. The length of the CDR3 is 15 residues. Germline V lookup: CDR1 SEHNR, CDR2 FQNEAQ (reference sequence). Trimming at V came to 4 bases and at J to 6 bases, leaving 5 bases not matched to a gene. The CDR3 nucleotides read TGTGCCAGCAGCTCAACGGGACAGGGGGCGGATACGCAGTATTTT. Its translation: CASSSTGQGADTQYF.

This clonotype showed up many times. V gene TRBV28 combines with J gene TRBJ2-7; D is unclear. Germline V gives CDR1 MDHEN, CDR2 SYDVKM. Trimming removed 5 bases at V and 3 bases at J, with 14 bases between. The CDR3 sequence is 14 residues long. The CDR3 loop reads CASSPVTFDYEQYF. In DNA form, the CDR3 reads TGTGCCAGCAGTCCGGTCACCTTTGACTACGAGCAGTACTTC.

In its sample, this clonotype was seen many times. The CDR3 loop reads CASSLAGEGTQYF. The CDR3 DNA is TGTGCCAGCAGCTTGGCAGGGGAGGGGACCCAGTACTTC. The chain has TRBV5-5 and TRBJ2-5; a weak D match, TRBD2 (7 bases). The CDR3 covers 13 residues. Looked up from germline, CDR1 is SGHKS and CDR2 is YYEKEE (reference sequence). Trimming removed 0 bases from V and 7 bases from J, with 10 bases in between.

This clonotype occurred many times. The chain combines TRBV29-1 with TRBJ1-4, with 9 bases that match TRBD1. The CDR3 is 13 amino acids. Germline CDR1 reads SQVTM; CDR2 reads ANQGSEA. V was clipped by 4 bases and J by 6 bases; unmatched bases: 3. CDR3 in DNA: TGCAGCGTTGGCGGGACAGGGTATGAAAAACTGTTTTTT. Protein: CSVGGTGYEKLFF. Based on the CDR3 plus reference TRBV29-1 and TRBJ1-4, the full variable domain is SAVISQKPSRDICQRGTSLTIQCQVDSQVTMMFWYRQQPGQSLTLIATANQGSEATYESGFVIDKFPISRPNLTFSTLTVSNMSPEDSSIYLCSVGGTGYEKLFFGSGTQLSVL.

This clonotype was found a few times. This chain joins TRBV11-1 and TRBJ2-3; TRBD2 agrees at 13 bases. The CDR3 spans 18 residues. The V gene's germline CDR1 is SGHAT and CDR2 FQDESV (reference sequence). After removal of 5 bases from V and 1 base from J, the junction contained 9 bases not matched to a gene. CDR3 sequence: CASSPTRTSGSGTDTQYF. The CDR3 DNA reads as TGTGCCAGCAGCCCAACCCGGACTAGCGGGAGCGGCACAGATACGCAGTATTTT.

This clonotype was detected ten times or more. The chain combines TRBV2 with TRBJ2-1; 8 bases fit TRBD2. CDR1 is SNHLY, CDR2 FYNNEI, per germline. This CDR3 has 13 residues. With 9 bases clipped from V and 3 bases from J, the junction kept 4 bases outside the gene matches. This CDR3 reads CARQRESYNEQFF. CDR3 in DNA: TGTGCCAGACAGCGGGAGAGCTACAATGAGCAGTTCTTC.

This chain joins TRBV19 and TRBJ2-7; D tentatively reads TRBD1 or TRBD2 (5 bases each). CDR1 and CDR2 (germline): LNHDA, SQIVND (reference sequence). The length of the CDR3 is 15 residues. Deletions cut 2 bases from V and 5 bases from J, with 16 bases between. CDR3: CASSINGDPTDEQYF. DNA of the CDR3: TGTGCCAGTAGTATAAATGGGGACCCAACGGACGAGCAGTACTTC.

This clonotype was observed at least ten times. The rearrangement links TRBV12-3 or TRBV12-4 to TRBJ2-1, with 10 bases aligning to TRBD2. The CDR3 runs to 13 residues. V shed 6 bases and J 7 bases; nucleotides not matched to a gene: 3. In DNA, the CDR3 is TGTGCCAGCAGGATAGCGGGGGGAAATGAGCAGTTCTTC. Its translation is CASRIAGGNEQFF.

This clonotype was found many times. The chain links TRBV6-2 or TRBV6-3 to TRBJ2-4, with unresolved D. Germline assignment: CDR1 MNHEY and CDR2 SVGEGT. This CDR3 is built from 20 residues. Between the trimmed V and J ends, which lost 0 bases and 2 bases, there was a span of 23 bases. Written as DNA, the CDR3 is TGTGCCAGCAGTTACTCGAAGGCGAGCAGGTCCGCTTTAACCAAAAACATTCAGTACTTC. Translating it yields CASSYSKASRSALTKNIQYF.

This chain joins TRBV18 and TRBJ1-2; D ambiguous. The CDR3 has 16 amino acids. Germline CDR1 KGHSH, CDR2 LQKENI. The V end lost 0 bases, the J end lost 0 bases, and 11 bases lay between the germline ends. CDR3 nucleotide sequence: TGTGCCAGCTCACCACCGTTACAAGGACCTAACTATGGCTACACCTTC. Its protein product is CASSPPLQGPNYGYTF.

In this sample, this clonotype turned up many times. This sequence joins TRBV20-1 and TRBJ2-3, with D tentatively TRBD1 (5 bases). This CDR3 region has 15 residues. V lost 4 bases and J lost 2, with 16 bases in between. CDR1 is DFQATT and CDR2 is SNEGSKA in the germline V gene (reference sequence). CDR3 residues: CSANQNKGATDTQYF. The CDR3 nucleotides read TGCAGTGCTAACCAGAACAAAGGGGCCACAGATACGCAGTATTTT.

With regard to this clonotype: Its ends do not fully match the called genes, so a read error is possible. The gene calls are TRBV20-1 and TRBJ2-1; TRBD1 matches 12 bases. This CDR3 has 16 amino acids. The germline CDR1 and CDR2 sequences are DFQATT and SNEGSKA (reference sequence). The CDR3: CCARVFTGTGGDEQFF. The CDR3 region has the DNA TGCTGTGCTAGAGTATTTACCGGGACAGGGGGCGATGAGCAGTTCTTC.

The chain carries TRBV4-3 and TRBJ2-2; D unclear. V shed 0 bases and J shed 7 bases, with 6 bases lying between them. This CDR3 comprises 13 residues. The germline CDR1 and CDR2 sequences are LGHNA and YSLEER. CDR3 in amino acids: CASSQDEDGELFF. CDR3 DNA: TGCGCCAGCAGCCAAGACGAAGACGGGGAGCTGTTTTTT.

Many counts were recorded for this clonotype. This chain uses TRBV2 with TRBJ2-7; D not certain. The CDR3 is 13 amino acids. Germline V gene sequence: CDR1 SNHLY, CDR2 FYNNEI. V lost 5 bases, J lost 6 bases, and 14 bases lay in between. This chain's CDR3 is CASSMTQPLEQYF. The CDR3 nucleotides read TGTGCCAGCAGTATGACACAACCCCTCGAGCAGTACTTC.